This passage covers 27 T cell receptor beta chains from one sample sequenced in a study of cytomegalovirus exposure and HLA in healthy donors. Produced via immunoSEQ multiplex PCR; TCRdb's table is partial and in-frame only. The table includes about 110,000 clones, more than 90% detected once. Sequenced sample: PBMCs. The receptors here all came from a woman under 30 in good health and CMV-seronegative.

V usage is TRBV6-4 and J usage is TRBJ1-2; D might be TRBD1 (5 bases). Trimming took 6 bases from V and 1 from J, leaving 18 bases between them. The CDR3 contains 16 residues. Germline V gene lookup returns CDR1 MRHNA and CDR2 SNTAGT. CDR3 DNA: TGTGCCAGCAGCGAATCGACAGAACCGGTTAACTATGGCTACACCTTC. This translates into CASSESTEPVNYGYTF.

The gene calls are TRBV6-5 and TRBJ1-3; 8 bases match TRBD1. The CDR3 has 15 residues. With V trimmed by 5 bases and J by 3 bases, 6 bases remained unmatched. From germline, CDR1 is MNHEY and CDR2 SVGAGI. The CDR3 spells CASSPQGASGNTIYF. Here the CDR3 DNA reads TGTGCCAGCAGTCCCCAGGGGGCAAGTGGAAACACCATATATTTT.

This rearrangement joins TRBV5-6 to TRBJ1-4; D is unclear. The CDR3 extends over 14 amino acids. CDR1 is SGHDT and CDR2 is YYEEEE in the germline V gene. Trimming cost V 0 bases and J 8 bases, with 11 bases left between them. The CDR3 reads CASSLAGPGEKLFF. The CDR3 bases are TGTGCCAGCAGCTTGGCGGGTCCTGGGGAAAAACTGTTTTTT.

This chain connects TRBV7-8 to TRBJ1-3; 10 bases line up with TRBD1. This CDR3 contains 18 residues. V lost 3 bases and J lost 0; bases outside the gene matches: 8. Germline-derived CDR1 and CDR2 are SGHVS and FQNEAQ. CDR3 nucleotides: TGTGCCAGCAGCTTTACCGGGACAGGGGCCTTCTCTGGAAACACCATATATTTT. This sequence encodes CASSFTGTGAFSGNTIYF. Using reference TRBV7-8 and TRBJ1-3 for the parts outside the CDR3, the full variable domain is GAGVSQSPRYKVAKRGQDVALRCDPISGHVSLFWYQQALGQGPEFLTYFQNEAQLDKSGLPSDRFFAERPEGSVSTLKIQRTQQEDSAVYLCASSFTGTGAFSGNTIYFGEGSWLTVV.

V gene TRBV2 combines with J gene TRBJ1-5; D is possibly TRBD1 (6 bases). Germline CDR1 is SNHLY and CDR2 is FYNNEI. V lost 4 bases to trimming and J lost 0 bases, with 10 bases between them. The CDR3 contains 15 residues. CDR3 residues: CASSGQVLSNQPQHF. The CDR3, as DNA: TGTGCCAGCAGTGGACAGGTACTTAGCAATCAGCCCCAGCATTTT.

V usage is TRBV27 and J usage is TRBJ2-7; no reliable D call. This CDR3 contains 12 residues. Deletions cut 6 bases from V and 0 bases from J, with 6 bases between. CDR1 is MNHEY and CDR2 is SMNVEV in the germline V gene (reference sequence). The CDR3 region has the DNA TGTGCCAGCAGGGGCCTCTCCTACGAGCAGTACTTC. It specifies CASRGLSYEQYF.

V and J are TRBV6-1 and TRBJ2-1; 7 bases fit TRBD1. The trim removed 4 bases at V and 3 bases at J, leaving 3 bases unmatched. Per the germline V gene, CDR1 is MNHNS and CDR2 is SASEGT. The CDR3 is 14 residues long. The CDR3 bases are TGTGCCAGCAGTGTACAGGGGTACTACAATGAGCAGTTCTTC. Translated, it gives CASSVQGYYNEQFF.

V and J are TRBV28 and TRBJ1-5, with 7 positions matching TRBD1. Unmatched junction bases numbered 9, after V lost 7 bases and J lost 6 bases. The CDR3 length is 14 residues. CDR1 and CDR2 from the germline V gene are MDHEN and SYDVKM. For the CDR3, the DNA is TGTGCCAGCATGCTTCGACAGGGCGGTCAGCCCCAGCATTTT. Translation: CASMLRQGGQPQHF. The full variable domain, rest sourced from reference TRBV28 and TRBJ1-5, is DVKVTQSSRYLVKRTGEKVFLECVQDMDHENMFWYRQDPGLGLRLIYFSYDVKMKEKGDIPEGYSVSREKKERFSLILESASTNQTSMYLCASMLRQGGQPQHFGDGTRLSIL.

The CDR3 nucleotides are TGTGCCAGCAGCCCGAGACTAGCGGGGCCTACGTACTTC. This codes for CASSPRLAGPTYF. This rearrangement joins TRBV7-2 to TRBJ2-5; TRBD2 matches at 11 bases. The germline gives CDR1 SGHTA, CDR2 FQGNSA. The V and J ends lost 5 bases and 13 bases, in that order; junction bases with no gene match: 9. The CDR3 length is 13 residues. The full variable domain, completed using reference TRBV7-2 and TRBJ2-5, is GAGVSQSPSNKVTEKGKDVELRCDPISGHTALYWYRQSLGQGLEFLIYFQGNSAPDKSGLPSDRFSAERTGGSVSTLTIQRTQQEDSAVYLCASSPRLAGPTYFGPGTRLLVL.

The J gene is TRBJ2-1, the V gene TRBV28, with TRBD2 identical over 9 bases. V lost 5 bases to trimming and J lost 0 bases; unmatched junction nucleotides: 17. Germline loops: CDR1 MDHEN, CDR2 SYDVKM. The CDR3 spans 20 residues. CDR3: CASSALGSGGSVGSYNEQFF. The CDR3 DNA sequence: TGTGCCAGCAGTGCCCTCGGAAGCGGGGGGTCCGTGGGCTCCTACAATGAGCAGTTCTTC.

The CDR3 spells CASSFGLGTDGYTF. CDR3 sequence (DNA): TGTGCCAGCAGTTTCGGATTGGGGACTGATGGCTACACCTTC. J is TRBJ1-2 and V is TRBV27; D may be TRBD1 (5 bases). V lost 3 bases and J lost 6, with 14 bases in between. CDR3 length equals 14 residues. Germline lookup yields CDR1 MNHEY and CDR2 SMNVEV (reference sequence).

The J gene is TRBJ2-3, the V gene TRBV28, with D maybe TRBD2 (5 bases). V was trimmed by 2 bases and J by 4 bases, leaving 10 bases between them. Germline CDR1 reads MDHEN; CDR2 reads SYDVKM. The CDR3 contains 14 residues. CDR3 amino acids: CASSLRGSADTQYF. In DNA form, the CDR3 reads TGTGCCAGCAGTTTACGGGGAAGCGCAGATACGCAGTATTTT.

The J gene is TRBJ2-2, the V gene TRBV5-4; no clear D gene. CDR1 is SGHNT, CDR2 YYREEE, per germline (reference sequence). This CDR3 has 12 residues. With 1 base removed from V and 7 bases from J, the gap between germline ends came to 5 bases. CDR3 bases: TGTGCCAGCAGCTTGTATGTCGGGGAGCTGTTTTTT. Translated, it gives CASSLYVGELFF.

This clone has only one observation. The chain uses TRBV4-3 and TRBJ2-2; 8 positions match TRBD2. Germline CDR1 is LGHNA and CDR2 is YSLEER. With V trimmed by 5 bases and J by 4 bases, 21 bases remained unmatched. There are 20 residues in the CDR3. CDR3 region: CASSNQWVGTGGRSTGELFF. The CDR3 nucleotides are TGCGCCAGCAGCAACCAGTGGGTTGGGACGGGGGGGCGAAGCACCGGGGAGCTGTTTTTT.

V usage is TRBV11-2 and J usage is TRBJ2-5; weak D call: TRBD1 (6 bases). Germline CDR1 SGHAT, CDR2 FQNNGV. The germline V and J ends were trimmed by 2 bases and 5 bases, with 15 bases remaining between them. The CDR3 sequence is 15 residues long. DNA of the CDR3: TGTGCCAGCAGCTTACTAACAGGGCGTGTGGAGACCCAGTACTTC. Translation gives CASSLLTGRVETQYF.

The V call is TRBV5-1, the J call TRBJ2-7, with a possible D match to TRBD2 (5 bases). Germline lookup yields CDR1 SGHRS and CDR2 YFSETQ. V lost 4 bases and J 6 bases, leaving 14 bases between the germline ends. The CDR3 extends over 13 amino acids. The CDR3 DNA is TGCGCCAGCAGCCGTGAGGGAGCTCGCGAGCAGTACTTC. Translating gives CASSREGAREQYF.

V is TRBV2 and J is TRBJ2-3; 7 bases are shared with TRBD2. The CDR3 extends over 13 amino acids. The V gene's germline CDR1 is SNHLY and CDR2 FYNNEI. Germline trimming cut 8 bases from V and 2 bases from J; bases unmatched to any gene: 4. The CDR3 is CASGGDSTDTQYF. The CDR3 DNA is TGTGCCAGCGGGGGGGACTCCACAGATACGCAGTATTTT.

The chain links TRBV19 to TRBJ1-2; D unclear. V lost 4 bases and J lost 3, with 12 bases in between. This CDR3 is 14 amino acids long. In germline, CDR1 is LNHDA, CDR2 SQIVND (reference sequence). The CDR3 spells CASSNLVRYYGYTF. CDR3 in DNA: TGTGCCAGTAGTAATTTGGTGAGGTACTATGGCTACACCTTC.

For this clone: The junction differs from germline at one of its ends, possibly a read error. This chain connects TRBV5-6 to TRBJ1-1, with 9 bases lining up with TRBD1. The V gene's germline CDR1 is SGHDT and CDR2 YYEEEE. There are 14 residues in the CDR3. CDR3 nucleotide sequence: TGTGCCAGCAGATTGGGACAGGGGAACACTGAAGCTTTCTTT. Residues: CASRLGQGNTEAFF.

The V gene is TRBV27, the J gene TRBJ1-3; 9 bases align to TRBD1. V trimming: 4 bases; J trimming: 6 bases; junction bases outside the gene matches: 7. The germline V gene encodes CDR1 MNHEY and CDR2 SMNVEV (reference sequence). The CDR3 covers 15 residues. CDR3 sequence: CASSSTTGGSNTIYF. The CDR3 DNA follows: TGTGCCAGCAGTTCAACGACAGGGGGATCAAACACCATATATTTT.

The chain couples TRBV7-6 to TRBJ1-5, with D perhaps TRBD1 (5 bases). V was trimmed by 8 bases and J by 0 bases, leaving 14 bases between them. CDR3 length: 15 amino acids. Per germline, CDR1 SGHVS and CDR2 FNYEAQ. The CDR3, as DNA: TGTGCCAGCGAGTGGGGCCCTTATAGCAATCAGCCCCAGCATTTT. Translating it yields CASEWGPYSNQPQHF.

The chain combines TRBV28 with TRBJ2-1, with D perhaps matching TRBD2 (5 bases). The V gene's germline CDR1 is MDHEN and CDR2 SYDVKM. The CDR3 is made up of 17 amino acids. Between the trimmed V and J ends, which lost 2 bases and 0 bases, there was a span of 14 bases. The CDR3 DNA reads TGTGCCAGCAGTTTAGCTCCCAGCGGAAGCTCCTACAATGAGCAGTTCTTC. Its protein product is CASSLAPSGSSYNEQFF.

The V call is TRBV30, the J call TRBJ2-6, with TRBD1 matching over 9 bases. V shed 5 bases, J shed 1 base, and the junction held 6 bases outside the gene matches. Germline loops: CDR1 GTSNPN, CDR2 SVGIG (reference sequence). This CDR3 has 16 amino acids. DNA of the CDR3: TGTGCCTGGTGTCGGGACAGGGTATCTGGGGCCAACGTCCTGACTTTC. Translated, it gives CAWCRDRVSGANVLTF.

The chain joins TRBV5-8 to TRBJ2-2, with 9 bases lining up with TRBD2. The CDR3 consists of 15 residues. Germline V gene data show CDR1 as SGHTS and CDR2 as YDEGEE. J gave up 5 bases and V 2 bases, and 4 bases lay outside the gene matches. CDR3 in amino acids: CASSFGLARTGELFF. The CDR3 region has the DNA TGTGCCAGCAGCTTCGGACTAGCGAGAACCGGGGAGCTGTTTTTT.

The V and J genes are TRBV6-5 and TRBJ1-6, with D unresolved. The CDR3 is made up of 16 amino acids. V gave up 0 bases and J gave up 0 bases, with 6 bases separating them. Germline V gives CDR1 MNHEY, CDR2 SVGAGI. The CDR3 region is CASSYSYSSYNSPLHF. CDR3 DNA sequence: TGTGCCAGCAGTTACTCGTACAGCTCCTATAATTCACCCCTCCACTTT.

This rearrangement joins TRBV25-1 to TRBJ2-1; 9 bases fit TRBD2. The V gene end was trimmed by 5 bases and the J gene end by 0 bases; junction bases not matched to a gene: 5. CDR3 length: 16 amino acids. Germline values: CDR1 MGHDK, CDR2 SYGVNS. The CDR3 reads CASSNLAGASYNEQFF. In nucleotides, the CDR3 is TGTGCCAGCAGTAACTTAGCGGGGGCCTCCTACAATGAGCAGTTCTTC.

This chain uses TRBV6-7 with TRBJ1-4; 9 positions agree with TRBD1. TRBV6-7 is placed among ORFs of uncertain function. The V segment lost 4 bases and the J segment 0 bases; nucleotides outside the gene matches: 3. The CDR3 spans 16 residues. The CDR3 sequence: CASSSDRGATNEKLFF. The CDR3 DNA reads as TGTGCCAGCAGTTCCGACAGGGGGGCAACTAATGAAAAACTGTTTTTT.